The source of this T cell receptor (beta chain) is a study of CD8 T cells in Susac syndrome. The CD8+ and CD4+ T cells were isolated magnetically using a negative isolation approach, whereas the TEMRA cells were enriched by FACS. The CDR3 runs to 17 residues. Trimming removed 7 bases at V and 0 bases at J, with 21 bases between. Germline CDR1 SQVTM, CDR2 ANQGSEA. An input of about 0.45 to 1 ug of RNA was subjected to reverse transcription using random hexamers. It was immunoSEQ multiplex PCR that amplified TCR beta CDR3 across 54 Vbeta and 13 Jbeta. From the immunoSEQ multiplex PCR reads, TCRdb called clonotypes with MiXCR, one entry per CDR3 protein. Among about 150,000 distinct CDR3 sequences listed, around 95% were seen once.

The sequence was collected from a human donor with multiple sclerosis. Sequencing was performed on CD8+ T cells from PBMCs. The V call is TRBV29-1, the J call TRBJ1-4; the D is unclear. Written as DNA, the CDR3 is TGCAGCGCCCTAGAGGGAACTATATCCACAACTAATGAAAAACTGTTTTTT. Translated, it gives CSALEGTISTTNEKLFF. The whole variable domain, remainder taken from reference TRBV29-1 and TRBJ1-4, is SAVISQKPSRDICQRGTSLTIQCQVDSQVTMMFWYRQQPGQSLTLIATANQGSEATYESGFVIDKFPISRPNLTFSTLTVSNMSPEDSSIYLCSALEGTISTTNEKLFFGSGTQLSVL.